Below are 12 T cell receptor beta chains sequenced from a single sample in a study of blood T cell repertoires in COVID-19 (TCRdb year 2020). The library was obtained by the immunoSEQ multiplex PCR assay. Held by TCRdb, this immuneACCESS table contains in-frame sequences only and omits some clones. Under half of the omission traces to an unresolved V gene where checked; the cause of the rest is unknown. Counted in this sample were fewer than 250,000 clones; roughly 82% of them appeared once. The ten largest clones take up approximately 4.8% of the sample. Sequencing was carried out using peripheral blood. These receptor sequences come from a woman in her sixties or seventies with acute or convalescent COVID-19.

The gene calls are TRBV4-1 and TRBJ1-5; weak D call: TRBD1 (6 bases). Germline V gene sequence: CDR1 MGHRA, CDR2 YSYEKL. CDR3 size: 15 residues. V was shortened by 4 bases and J by 1 base, with 11 bases between the two germline ends. The CDR3 reads CASSLQGMSNQPQHF. The CDR3 nucleotides are TGCGCCAGCAGCCTTCAGGGGATGAGCAATCAGCCCCAGCATTTT.

The gene calls are TRBV28 and TRBJ2-5; 8 bases are a match to TRBD1. V lost 6 bases, J lost 2 bases, and 8 bases stayed unmatched. The CDR3 runs 15 residues. The germline V gene encodes CDR1 MDHEN and CDR2 SYDVKM. The chain's CDR3 is CASRSGGQEQETQYF. The CDR3 DNA follows: TGTGCCAGCAGGAGTGGGGGACAGGAACAAGAGACCCAGTACTTC.

The chain recombines TRBV10-1 with TRBJ2-1; D perhaps matches TRBD2 (6 bases). The CDR3 totals 17 residues. Trimming shortened V by 0 bases and J by 0 bases, and 12 bases separated the two germline ends. CDR1 and CDR2 (germline): WNHNN, SYGVQD (reference sequence). CDR3 region: CASSESSGLGSYNEQFF. In nucleotides, the CDR3 is TGCGCCAGCAGTGAGTCTTCGGGACTTGGCTCCTACAATGAGCAGTTCTTC.

The chain couples TRBV15 to TRBJ1-6; 9 nucleotides align to TRBD1. Germline-derived CDR1 and CDR2 are LNHNV and YYDKDF (reference sequence). Germline trimming cut 5 bases from V and 7 bases from J; bases unmatched to any gene: 6. The CDR3 loop spans 15 amino acids. The CDR3 nucleotides are TGTGCCACCAGCTGGGGACAGGGAAGGAATTCACCCCTCCACTTT. Its protein product is CATSWGQGRNSPLHF.

The genes are TRBV4-2 and TRBJ2-6, with no clear D. Between the trimmed V and J ends, which lost 2 bases and 0 bases, there was a span of 5 bases. This CDR3 region has 15 residues. The germline gives CDR1 LGHNA, CDR2 YNFKEQ. The CDR3 DNA reads as TGTGCCAGCAGCCAACTGAGCTCTGGGGCCAACGTCCTGACTTTC. Protein: CASSQLSSGANVLTF.

This sequence joins TRBV3-1 (or the pseudogene TRBV3-2) and TRBJ1-3, with D possibly being TRBD1 (5 bases). The CDR3 has 14 amino acids. Germline V lookup: CDR1 LGHDT, CDR2 YNNKEL (reference sequence). V was clipped by 0 bases and J by 9 bases, with 12 bases between them. The CDR3 loop reads CASSQEGLLSTIYF. The CDR3 DNA is TGTGCCAGCAGCCAAGAGGGGCTTCTATCCACCATATATTTT.

Regarding this clone: Distinct nucleotide sequences in the sample also encode this CDR3. The chain employs TRBV7-2 and TRBJ1-6; D possibly corresponds to TRBD1 (6 bases). This CDR3 is built from 14 residues. The germline V gene encodes CDR1 SGHTA and CDR2 FQGNSA. V was cut by 2 bases and J by 7 bases, with 9 bases left in between. The CDR3 DNA reads as TGTGCCAGCAGCTTACGGCAGGGGAATTCACCCCTCCACTTT. Protein sequence: CASSLRQGNSPLHF.

The chain combines TRBV3-1 (or the pseudogene TRBV3-2) with TRBJ1-1; perhaps TRBD1 as D (5 bases). Trimming left V 1 base short and J 7 bases short, with 7 bases between. The CDR3 loop spans 12 amino acids. Germline-derived CDR1 and CDR2 are LGHDT and YNNKEL (reference sequence). CDR3 region: CASSQGGSEAFF. DNA for the CDR3: TGTGCCAGCAGCCAAGGGGGCAGTGAAGCTTTCTTT.

The rearrangement joins TRBV6-1 to TRBJ1-5, with D possibly TRBD1 on 5 matching bases. V lost 4 bases to trimming and J lost 2 bases, with 15 bases between them. Per germline, CDR1 MNHNS and CDR2 SASEGT. The CDR3 is 16 amino acids. CDR3 protein: CASSGGGAGGNQPQHF. In DNA form, the CDR3 reads TGTGCCAGCAGTGGAGGCGGCGCGGGGGGCAATCAGCCCCAGCATTTT.

The table lists this clone with a few counts. The rearrangement joins TRBV7-2 to TRBJ1-5; perhaps TRBD1 as D (5 bases). Germline CDR1 is SGHTA and CDR2 is FQGNSA. Trimming pared 5 bases from V and 5 bases from J, leaving 10 bases between. The CDR3 runs to 13 residues. The CDR3 bases are TGTGCCAGCAGCCGCAGGGTGGATCAGCCCCAGCATTTT. Protein: CASSRRVDQPQHF.

This clone was seen only once. The genes are TRBV4-2 and TRBJ1-2, with D perhaps matching TRBD1 (5 bases). Germline CDR1 LGHNA, CDR2 YNFKEQ. V gave up 5 bases and J gave up 4 bases, with 20 bases separating them. CDR3 length: 16 residues. Here the CDR3 DNA reads TGTGCCAGCAGCTATGACCGTTTGACAGCCAGCTATGGCTACACCTTC. Protein: CASSYDRLTASYGYTF.

CDR3 residues: CASSQADSYGSPLHF. The CDR3 DNA follows: TGCGCCAGCAGCCAAGCCGATAGTTATGGTTCACCCCTCCACTTT. J is TRBJ1-6 and V is TRBV4-1; D is unclear. The CDR3 runs 15 residues. V was trimmed by 1 base and J by 9 bases, leaving 13 bases between them. Looked up from germline, CDR1 is MGHRA and CDR2 is YSYEKL.